This T cell receptor beta chain was documented in a study of identical twins. The study, taken as a whole, reports: Reduced insertions were recorded for abundant cord blood beta clonotypes, with no such pattern in memory repertoires.

Unique molecular identifiers were in the cDNA, with template-switch universal primer binding. From the 5' RACE reads, TCRdb called clonotypes with MiXCR, one entry per CDR3 protein. This sample carries about 1.7 million distinct CDR3 sequences, about 31% of them seen once, and the ten largest clones take approximately 0.29%. This clonotype was observed a few times. Its antigen is not known. Trimming shortened V by 2 bases and J by 0 bases, and 9 bases separated the two germline ends. This CDR3 contains 15 residues. Looked up from germline, CDR1 is KGHDR and CDR2 is SFDVKD. The genes are TRBV24-1 and TRBJ2-5; no clear D gene. What was sequenced was cord blood. This receptor was obtained from a newborn girl in good health. CDR3 region: CATSDSLGHQETQYF. CDR3 bases: TGTGCCACCAGTGATTCACTGGGTCACCAAGAGACCCAGTACTTC.